These 18 T cell receptor beta chains came from one sample sequenced in a study of human T cells and chemical hapten exposure. TCRdb re-analysed the RACE reads in MiXCR, keeping a single row per CDR3 protein. The table has 75,000 to 100,000 distinct CDR3 sequences, roughly an eighth seen once. The time point was: patch test 1, 2 weeks after DPC sensitization. Treatment described: therapeutic diphenylcyclopropenone sensitization with weekly scalp DPC. Specimen: whole blood, collected in connection with sensitization to the hapten diphenylcyclopropenone (DPC). The receptors here all came from a woman in her thirties or forties with alopecia areata. Some clones in this sample may be carry-over from other donors' samples.

This clonotype was observed a handful of times. This chain uses TRBV9 with TRBJ2-7; 9 positions match TRBD2. The junction had 11 bases not matched to a gene; V was cut back by 3 bases and J by 4 bases. Per germline, CDR1 SGDLS and CDR2 YYNGEE. CDR3 length: 16 amino acids. The DNA of the CDR3 is TGTGCCAGCAGCGCCCATGAAGCGGGAGGTTATTACGAGCAGTACTTC. It specifies CASSAHEAGGYYEQYF.

This clonotype came up many times. The rearrangement uses TRBV28 and TRBJ1-2; 7 bases map to TRBD1. Trimming at V came to 6 bases and at J to 0 bases, leaving 7 bases not matched to a gene. The CDR3 is 15 amino acids. Germline V lookup: CDR1 MDHEN, CDR2 SYDVKM. Written as DNA, the CDR3 is TGTGCCAGCAGCCTCATCGGGACAGCTAACTATGGCTACACCTTC. Amino acid sequence: CASSLIGTANYGYTF.

This clonotype appeared once. The V call is TRBV6-2 or TRBV6-3, the J call TRBJ2-5; 8 nucleotides line up with TRBD1. Germline V lookup: CDR1 MNHEY, CDR2 SVGEGT. The CDR3 sequence is 15 residues long. The junction had 10 bases not matched to a gene; V was cut back by 5 bases and J by 5 bases. CDR3 DNA: TGTGCCAGCAGTCAAACGACAGGGGCGTCGGAGACCCAGTACTTC. Translation: CASSQTTGASETQYF.

This clonotype was observed at least ten times. The chain uses TRBV20-1 and TRBJ2-2; TRBD2 matches at 10 bases. The germline CDR1 and CDR2 sequences are DFQATT and SNEGSKA (reference sequence). The CDR3 covers 16 residues. The trim removed 0 bases at V and 8 bases at J, leaving 9 bases unmatched. CDR3 sequence: CSAREASGRAEGELFF. CDR3 coding DNA: TGCAGTGCTAGAGAGGCGAGCGGGAGGGCCGAGGGGGAGCTGTTTTTT.

The CDR3 loop reads CAWTPVDGNTEAFF. DNA for the CDR3: TGTGCCTGGACTCCGGTGGACGGAAACACTGAAGCTTTCTTT. V gene TRBV30 combines with J gene TRBJ1-1; D not resolved. This CDR3 has 14 amino acids. V dropped 4 bases and J dropped 2 bases, with 14 bases sitting between them. In germline, CDR1 is GTSNPN, CDR2 SVGIG (reference sequence).

This clonotype has more than one count but fewer than ten. The chain links TRBV7-3 to TRBJ2-1; 10 bases align to TRBD2. The CDR3 spans 15 residues. Looked up from germline, CDR1 is SGHTA and CDR2 is FQGTGA. With 4 bases clipped from V and 4 bases from J, the junction kept 4 bases outside the gene matches. The CDR3 region has the DNA TGTGCCAGCAGCTCACTAGCGGGAATTTACAATGAGCAGTTCTTC. It codes for CASSSLAGIYNEQFF.

This clonotype was recorded a few times. The CDR3 protein is CASSWGLAGEQFF. The CDR3 DNA reads TGTGCCAGCAGCTGGGGTCTAGCGGGAGAGCAGTTCTTC. This chain connects TRBV7-2 to TRBJ2-1, with 9 positions matching TRBD2. Germline trimming cut 4 bases from V and 10 bases from J; bases unmatched to any gene: 5. Germline CDR1 is SGHTA and CDR2 is FQGNSA. The CDR3 length is 13 residues.

V usage is TRBV7-6 and J usage is TRBJ2-1, with D possibly being TRBD1 (6 bases). Germline loops: CDR1 SGHVS, CDR2 FNYEAQ. Trimming left V 8 bases short and J 4 bases short, with 12 bases between. The CDR3 has 13 residues. For the CDR3, the DNA is TGTGCCAGCGGACGAGGACAGTACAATGAGCAGTTCTTC. Its protein is CASGRGQYNEQFF. The full variable domain, completed using reference TRBV7-6 and TRBJ2-1, is GAGVSQSPRYKVTKRGQDVALRCDPISGHVSLYWYRQALGQGPEFLTYFNYEAQQDKSGLPNDRFSAERPEGSISTLTIQRTEQRDSAMYRCASGRGQYNEQFFGPGTRLTVL.

The chain employs TRBV5-1 and TRBJ2-7; 11 bases are a match to TRBD2. Per the germline V gene, CDR1 is SGHRS and CDR2 is YFSETQ. This CDR3 spans 14 amino acids. Trimming took 2 bases from V and 6 from J; bases not matched to a gene: 4. The CDR3 bases are TGCGCCAGCAGCTTACCCGGGACTAGCGGCGAGCAGTACTTC. The encoded protein is CASSLPGTSGEQYF.

This sequence joins TRBV28 and TRBJ2-7, with 11 bases lining up with TRBD1. V gave up 4 bases and J gave up 11 bases; unmatched junction bases: 7. CDR1 and CDR2 from the germline V gene are MDHEN and SYDVKM. The length of the CDR3 is 13 residues. Here the CDR3 reads CASSSSWTGGKYF. CDR3 coding DNA: TGTGCCAGCAGTTCGTCCTGGACAGGGGGCAAGTACTTC.

This clonotype has only a few counts. This chain links TRBV20-1 with TRBJ2-7; D unclear. In germline, CDR1 is DFQATT, CDR2 SNEGSKA (reference sequence). V was clipped by 5 bases and J by 4 bases, with 18 bases between them. CDR3 length: 14 residues. For the CDR3, the DNA is TGCAGTGCTCCTAGGTTCGAACGACTTTACGAGCAGTACTTC. It translates to CSAPRFERLYEQYF.

This clonotype was observed a handful of times. V gene TRBV6-1 combines with J gene TRBJ2-1; D gene unclear. Germline V gene sequence: CDR1 MNHNS, CDR2 SASEGT. Between the trimmed V and J ends, which lost 1 base and 2 bases, there was a span of 6 bases. CDR3 length: 14 amino acids. The CDR3 reads CASSEEPTYNEQFF. CDR3 nucleotide sequence: TGTGCCAGCAGTGAAGAACCTACCTACAATGAGCAGTTCTTC.

V and J are TRBV9 and TRBJ1-4; D may be TRBD1 (5 bases). The CDR3 sequence is 15 residues long. The V gene lost 0 bases and the J gene lost 4 bases, with 10 bases spanning the gap. Per germline, CDR1 SGDLS and CDR2 YYNGEE. CDR3 in DNA: TGTGCCAGCAGCGTAGGAAGGGGAGGTAATGAAAAACTGTTTTTT. As protein: CASSVGRGGNEKLFF. Full variable domain (missing parts from reference TRBV9 and TRBJ1-4): DSGVTQTPKHLITATGQRVTLRCSPRSGDLSVYWYQQSLDQGLQFLIQYYNGEERAKGNILERFSAQQFPDLHSELNLSSLELGDSALYFCASSVGRGGNEKLFFGSGTQLSVL.

This clonotype came up many times. This chain links TRBV13 with TRBJ2-3, with 13 bases aligning to TRBD2. Germline CDR1 and CDR2: PRHDT and FYEKMQ (reference sequence). The trim removed 10 bases at V and 2 bases at J, leaving 12 bases unmatched. This CDR3 region has 17 residues. The CDR3 region is CATPGLAGKWTTDTQYF. CDR3 DNA: TGTGCCACCCCGGGACTAGCGGGAAAATGGACCACAGATACGCAGTATTTT. Full variable domain (outside the CDR3, taken from reference TRBV13 and TRBJ2-3): AAGVIQSPRHLIKEKRETATLKCYPIPRHDTVYWYQQGPGQDPQFLISFYEKMQSDKGSIPDRFSAQQFSDYHSELNMSSLELGDSALYFCATPGLAGKWTTDTQYFGPGTRLTVL.

This CDR3 is CASSTGQKETQYF. The CDR3 region has the DNA TGTGCCAGCAGTACCGGACAGAAAGAGACCCAGTACTTC. The V gene is TRBV28, the J gene TRBJ2-5; the D gene is possibly TRBD1 (6 bases). The germline CDR1 and CDR2 sequences are MDHEN and SYDVKM. The CDR3 sequence is 13 residues long. V lost 5 bases to trimming and J lost 3 bases, with 10 bases between them.

The chain uses TRBV7-9 and TRBJ2-1, with TRBD2 matching 14 bases. Trimming cost V 5 bases and J 1 base; bases outside gene matches: 10. The CDR3 contains 19 residues. From germline, CDR1 is SEHNR and CDR2 FQNEAQ (reference sequence). Written as DNA, the CDR3 is TGTGCCAGCAGCAATCAGGGACTAGCGGGAGAAGGTTCCTACAATGAGCAGTTCTTC. Its translation: CASSNQGLAGEGSYNEQFF.

This clonotype was recorded at least ten times. The chain combines TRBV20-1 with TRBJ2-1; D gene ambiguous. This CDR3 region has 13 residues. The germline V gene encodes CDR1 DFQATT and CDR2 SNEGSKA (reference sequence). Trimming shortened V by 0 bases and J by 6 bases, and 9 bases separated the two germline ends. The CDR3 here is CSARDPALNEQFF. CDR3 nucleotide sequence: TGCAGTGCTAGAGATCCTGCGCTCAATGAGCAGTTCTTC.

In its sample, this clonotype was seen a few times. The CDR3 nucleotides read TGCAGCGCCAGGGTTTGGAACACCGGGGAGCTGTTTTTT. Its translation is CSARVWNTGELFF. The chain joins TRBV29-1 to TRBJ2-2, with D perhaps TRBD1 (5 bases). The CDR3 is 13 residues long. Trimming pared 7 bases from V and 1 base from J, leaving 10 bases between. CDR1 and CDR2 (germline): SQVTM, ANQGSEA.